This TCR beta chain came from a study of cytomegalovirus exposure and HLA in healthy donors. In the study overall: Later analysis reported that the roughly 110 validation repertoires shared the platform of the approximately 690 first-cohort repertoires.

Clones were read by immunoSEQ multiplex PCR, and TCRdb kept only the in-frame ones, dropping some. The sample includes a few hundred thousand clones, nearly 90% of them seen just once. This CDR3 contains 18 residues. CDR1 and CDR2 from the germline V gene are SGDLS and YYNGEE. V was pared by 0 bases and J by 0 bases, with 5 bases of the junction left unmatched. As to this clone: Its antigen is currently unknown.

Study-level results: Fewer than 200 TCR beta chains were listed as cytomegalovirus-associated. In vitro testing confirmed a few CMV-associated chains as specific for CMV antigens.

The sequencing sample was made of PBMCs. The chain recombines TRBV9 with TRBJ2-1; 11 positions agree with TRBD2. The receptor was derived from a young woman in good health and CMV-seronegative. The CDR3 loop is CASSVDASGGLSYNEQFF. The CDR3 bases are TGTGCCAGCAGCGTAGACGCTAGCGGGGGGCTCTCCTACAATGAGCAGTTCTTC.